A single sample gave rise to the 10 T cell receptor beta chains below, sequenced in a study of blood T cell repertoires in COVID-19. Only in-frame clones appear in the TCRdb table, and some are missing; sequencing was by immunoSEQ multiplex PCR. The sample carries 200,000 to 300,000 clones, about 85% recorded once. Sequencing input: peripheral blood. The origin of the receptors is a man aged 60 to 69 with acute or convalescent COVID-19.

The chain carries TRBV20-1 and TRBJ2-7, with 7 bases matching TRBD1. Germline CDR1 is DFQATT and CDR2 is SNEGSKA (reference sequence). The CDR3 contains 11 residues. The trim removed 4 bases at V and 4 bases at J, leaving 1 base unmatched. The CDR3 DNA is TGCAGTGCTATGGGACAGTACGAGCAGTACTTC. Encoded protein: CSAMGQYEQYF.

V gene TRBV3-1 (or the pseudogene TRBV3-2) combines with J gene TRBJ1-2; no reliable D call. Trimming stripped 0 bases from V and 5 bases from J, with 13 bases between. The CDR3 runs to 15 residues. CDR1 and CDR2 from the germline V gene are LGHDT and YNNKEL (reference sequence). The CDR3 loop is CASSQEEVGSYGYTF. The CDR3 DNA is TGTGCCAGCAGCCAAGAGGAGGTTGGAAGTTATGGCTACACCTTC.

The CDR3 DNA sequence: TGTGCCAGCAGTGAACAGCAGGTACAAGACACTGAAGCTTTCTTT. Protein sequence: CASSEQQVQDTEAFF. The rearrangement uses TRBV2 and TRBJ1-1; D remains unclear. V lost 2 bases, J lost 3 bases, and 13 bases lay in between. The germline gives CDR1 SNHLY, CDR2 FYNNEI. The length of the CDR3 is 15 residues.

The CDR3 is CASSPDGGKAFF. The CDR3 bases are TGTGCCAGCAGCCCTGACGGGGGGAAAGCTTTCTTT. The chain recombines TRBV7-9 with TRBJ1-1, with TRBD1 as a possible D gene (5 bases). This CDR3 contains 12 residues. With 5 bases removed from V and 9 bases from J, the gap between germline ends came to 13 bases. CDR1 SEHNR and CDR2 FQNEAQ come from the germline V gene (reference sequence).

The J gene is TRBJ1-3, the V gene TRBV5-1; TRBD1 matches 7 bases. The trim removed 3 bases at V and 3 bases at J, leaving 12 bases unmatched. CDR1 and CDR2 (germline): SGHRS, YFSETQ. This CDR3 has 17 amino acids. In DNA form, the CDR3 reads TGCGCCAGCAGCTCTACAACGACAGGGTATAGTGGAAACACCATATATTTT. Encoded protein: CASSSTTTGYSGNTIYF.

The chain is built from TRBV18 and TRBJ2-3, with 10 bases identical to TRBD1. The V segment lost 1 base and the J segment 4 bases; nucleotides outside the gene matches: 5. The CDR3 is 16 residues long. Germline loops: CDR1 KGHSH, CDR2 LQKENI. CDR3 coding DNA: TGTGCCAGCTCACCACAGGGACAGGGGATGGCAGATACGCAGTATTTT. As protein: CASSPQGQGMADTQYF.

The chain employs TRBV5-1 and TRBJ1-6; maybe TRBD1 (5 bases). V was trimmed by 0 bases and J by 8 bases, leaving 12 bases between them. The germline V gene has CDR1 SGHRS and CDR2 YFSETQ. This CDR3 contains 15 residues. CDR3 sequence (DNA): TGCGCCAGCAGCTTGGGCGGGGGAGGGGATTCACCCCTCCACTTT. This translates into CASSLGGGGDSPLHF.

V gene TRBV4-3 combines with J gene TRBJ1-1; D is unclear. With 3 bases removed from V and 7 bases from J, the gap between germline ends came to 9 bases. CDR3 length: 12 amino acids. The germline V gene encodes CDR1 LGHNA and CDR2 YSLEER. The CDR3 here is CASSHLEGEAFF. CDR3 in DNA: TGCGCCAGCAGCCATTTAGAGGGTGAAGCTTTCTTT.

The genes are TRBV7-8 and TRBJ1-1; D may be TRBD1 (5 bases). V lost 5 bases, J lost 5 bases, and 15 bases lay in between. The CDR3 loop spans 14 amino acids. Germline CDR1 and CDR2: SGHVS and FQNEAQ. This CDR3 is CASSPGGSGTEAFF. CDR3 coding DNA: TGTGCCAGCAGCCCTGGGGGGTCGGGGACTGAAGCTTTCTTT.

The rearrangement uses TRBV5-4 and TRBJ1-4; perhaps TRBD1 as D (5 bases). The CDR3 has 15 amino acids. CDR1 and CDR2 from the germline V gene are SGHNT and YYREEE (reference sequence). The V and J ends lost 4 bases and 6 bases respectively, with 16 bases between them. The CDR3 region has the DNA TGTGCCAGCAGCCTTGGAGGGGAAGGTTATGAAAAACTGTTTTTT. It encodes CASSLGGEGYEKLFF.